The entry that follows covers one T cell receptor (beta chain) sequence. Here immunoSEQ multiplex PCR was the method, and the copy in TCRdb shows in-frame clones only, minus some. The table shows approximately 110,000 clones, with around 84% occurring only once. This entry is derived from a study of T cell responses to AZD1222 COVID-19 vaccine. The J segment lost 2 bases and the V segment lost 2 bases, leaving 3 bases of the junction unmatched. From germline, CDR1 is LNHDA and CDR2 SQIVND (reference sequence). The CDR3 is 15 residues long. The V call is TRBV19, the J call TRBJ2-4; 7 bases are shared with TRBD1. This specimen consisted of peripheral blood, obtained on day 0 of AZD1222 vaccination. The source of this sequence is an adult in good health. The CDR3 DNA reads as TGTGCCAGTAGTATAACAGGGGCTCCCAAAAACATTCAGTACTTC. This gives the protein CASSITGAPKNIQYF. Supplemented by reference TRBV19 and TRBJ2-4, the full variable domain reads DGGITQSPKYLFRKEGQNVTLSCEQNLNHDAMYWYRQDPGQGLRLIYYSQIVNDFQKGDIAEGYSVSREKKESFPLTVTSAQKNPTAFYLCASSITGAPKNIQYFGAGTRLSVL.